Listed here are 7 T cell receptor beta chains from one sample, sequenced in a study of T cell responses to AZD1222 COVID-19 vaccine. The data were produced by immunoSEQ multiplex PCR, yet TCRdb's version contains in-frame clones alone and is incomplete. The table has roughly 180,000 clones, 80% to 90% seen once. Sequences were derived from peripheral blood, sampled on day 0 of MenACWY control vaccination. These receptors all stem from an adult in good health.

This sequence joins TRBV30 and TRBJ1-1, with 8 positions matching TRBD1. The germline gives CDR1 GTSNPN, CDR2 SVGIG (reference sequence). V trimming: 2 bases; J trimming: 5 bases; junction bases outside the gene matches: 4. CDR3 length: 13 amino acids. The DNA of the CDR3 is TGTGCCTGGAGTTCTACAGGGGGGACTGAAGCTTTCTTT. Protein sequence: CAWSSTGGTEAFF.

The V and J genes are TRBV28 and TRBJ1-2; D remains unclear. The ends were cut back, 6 bases at V and 7 bases at J, with 15 bases in the middle. The germline V gene encodes CDR1 MDHEN and CDR2 SYDVKM. The CDR3 runs to 13 residues. The CDR3 DNA follows: TGTGCCAGCAGACCGATACAAATCAGTGGCTACACCTTC. This codes for CASRPIQISGYTF.

The V call is TRBV5-1, the J call TRBJ2-2; TRBD1 or TRBD2 may be the D gene (6 bases each). Trimming pared 1 base from V and 5 bases from J, leaving 15 bases between. CDR3 length: 16 residues. Per the germline V gene, CDR1 is SGHRS and CDR2 is YFSETQ. In DNA, the CDR3 is TGCGCCAGCAGCTTGATGGGGGGCGCAGTTACCGGGGAGCTGTTTTTT. Its translation: CASSLMGGAVTGELFF.

The chain uses TRBV5-1 and TRBJ2-2; 9 bases agree with TRBD1. V lost 2 bases, J lost 1 base, and 3 bases stayed unmatched. This CDR3 spans 16 amino acids. Germline V lookup: CDR1 SGHRS, CDR2 YFSETQ. CDR3 coding DNA: TGCGCCAGCAGCTTCCGGACAGGGGAGAACACCGGGGAGCTGTTTTTT. Its protein product is CASSFRTGENTGELFF.

As to this clone: This sample includes further DNA sequences coding for the same CDR3. The V and J genes are TRBV19 and TRBJ1-5, with 10 positions matching TRBD1. Germline assignment: CDR1 LNHDA and CDR2 SQIVND (reference sequence). Losses at the gene ends were 1 base for V and 6 bases for J; bases not matched to a gene: 3. The CDR3 covers 15 residues. The CDR3 here is CASSIGTGGGQPQHF. CDR3 sequence (DNA): TGTGCCAGTAGTATAGGGACAGGGGGAGGTCAGCCCCAGCATTTT.

The chain employs TRBV12-3 or TRBV12-4 and TRBJ2-7; D remains ambiguous. Trimming took off 0 bases at V and 7 bases at J, with 7 bases between the two ends. This CDR3 is built from 12 residues. CDR3: CASSLADGEQYF. The CDR3 bases are TGTGCCAGCAGTTTAGCGGACGGTGAGCAGTACTTC.

Turning to this clone: This specimen includes other DNA sequences encoding the same CDR3. This chain connects TRBV7-2 to TRBJ2-7; 11 nucleotides align to TRBD1. Per germline, CDR1 SGHTA and CDR2 FQGNSA. The CDR3 is made up of 16 amino acids. Trimming removed 1 base from V and 2 bases from J; junction bases left unmatched: 4. DNA for the CDR3: TGTGCCAGCAGCTTAGTCGGACAGGGGGCTACCTACGAGCAGTACTTC. Its translation: CASSLVGQGATYEQYF.